This entry concerns a single T cell receptor (beta chain). The data were taken from a study of CD8 T cells in Susac syndrome. The T cells that were sequenced for TCR beta were CD8+ and CD4+ cells from blood. Germline assignment: CDR1 PRHDT and CDR2 FYEKMQ (reference sequence). V lost 2 bases, J lost 4 bases, and 11 bases lay in between. The CDR3 has 14 amino acids. Random hexamers served to reverse transcribe roughly 0.45 to 1 ug RNA. TCR beta CDR3 was amplified by immunoSEQ multiplex PCR. This amplification extended across 54 Vbeta and 13 Jbeta segments. MiXCR, run by TCRdb on the immunoSEQ multiplex PCR reads, gives a single entry per CDR3 protein. The sample consists of under 200,000 distinct CDR3 sequences, approximately 94% of them appearing once.

Sequenced material: CD4+ T cells from PBMCs. V and J are TRBV13 and TRBJ1-2, with D uncertain. The TCR comes from a human donor in good health. As DNA, the CDR3 is TGTGCCAGCAGCTTACCAGGCAGCCCCTATGGCTACACCTTC. This translates into CASSLPGSPYGYTF.